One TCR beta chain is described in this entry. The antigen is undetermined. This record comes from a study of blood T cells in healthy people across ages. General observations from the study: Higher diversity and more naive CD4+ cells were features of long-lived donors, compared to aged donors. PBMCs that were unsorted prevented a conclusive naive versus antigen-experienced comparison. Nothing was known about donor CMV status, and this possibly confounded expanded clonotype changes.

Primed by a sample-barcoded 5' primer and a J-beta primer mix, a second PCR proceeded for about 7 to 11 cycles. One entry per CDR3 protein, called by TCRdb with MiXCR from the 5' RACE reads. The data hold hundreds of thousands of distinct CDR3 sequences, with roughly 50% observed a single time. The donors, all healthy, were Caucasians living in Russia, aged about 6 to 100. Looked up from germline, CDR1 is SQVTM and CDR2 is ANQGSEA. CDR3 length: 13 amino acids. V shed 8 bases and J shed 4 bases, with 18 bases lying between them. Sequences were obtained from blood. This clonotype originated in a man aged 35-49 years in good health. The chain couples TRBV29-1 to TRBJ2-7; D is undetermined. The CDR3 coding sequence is TGCAGCCACCTCTCTTTGGACGGATACGAGCAGTACTTC. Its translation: CSHLSLDGYEQYF.